The 31 T cell receptor beta chains in this list originate from one sample, sequenced in a study of shared clonotypes between healthy human individuals. Using immunoSEQ multiplex PCR, the repertoire was profiled, and TCRdb retains in-frame clones only, with some absent. The profile shows more than 2 million clones, 90% to 95% of them singletons. Sequencing was done on a sample of naive CD4+ T cells sorted from blood. The subset: CD45RA+ positively selected. These TCRs come from a man aged 18 to 35 in good health.

The chain couples TRBV28 to TRBJ1-1; TRBD1 is a possible D gene (5 bases). Germline CDR1 is MDHEN and CDR2 is SYDVKM. V was shortened by 4 bases and J by 1 base, with 7 bases between the two germline ends. The CDR3 has 13 residues. CDR3: CASSSGPNTEAFF. CDR3 nucleotides: TGTGCCAGCAGTTCGGGACCGAACACTGAAGCTTTCTTT.

V and J are TRBV5-4 and TRBJ2-5, with D possibly matching TRBD2 (6 bases). The germline V and J ends were trimmed by 6 bases and 1 base, with 13 bases remaining between them. This CDR3 has 14 amino acids. Germline CDR1 reads SGHNT; CDR2 reads YYREEE (reference sequence). This CDR3 is CASTPAGFQETQYF. The CDR3 coding sequence is TGTGCCAGCACCCCCGCGGGATTCCAAGAGACCCAGTACTTC.

DNA for the CDR3: TGTGCCAGCAGCCCACTCAAGGATCTGAGGGCTTTCTTT. Translated: CASSPLKDLRAFF. The chain is built from TRBV5-6 and TRBJ1-1; no firm D call. The CDR3 runs to 13 residues. Germline CDR1 is SGHDT and CDR2 is YYEEEE. Trimming pared 4 bases from V and 11 bases from J, leaving 18 bases between.

The V call is TRBV10-3, the J call TRBJ1-2; no clear D. The CDR3 has 14 amino acids. Germline V gene data show CDR1 as ENHRY and CDR2 as SYGVKD. The V end was cut by 10 bases, the J end by 4 bases, with 19 bases between. This CDR3 is CASWVGSRGYGYTF. The DNA for the CDR3 is TGTGCCAGTTGGGTAGGGAGTCGGGGCTATGGCTACACCTTC.

V usage is TRBV5-4 and J usage is TRBJ1-4; 7 bases align to TRBD1. Germline lookup yields CDR1 SGHNT and CDR2 YYREEE (reference sequence). CDR3 length: 15 amino acids. V lost 1 base, J lost 3 bases, and 3 bases stayed unmatched. The CDR3, as DNA: TGTGCCAGCAGCTTGACAGGGGTCCCTAATGAAAAACTGTTTTTT. It translates to CASSLTGVPNEKLFF.

The rearrangement links TRBV7-2 to TRBJ2-7, with D perhaps TRBD1 or TRBD2 (5 bases each). The CDR3 covers 16 residues. CDR1 and CDR2 (germline): SGHTA, FQGNSA. V was shortened by 4 bases and J by 0 bases, with 16 bases between the two germline ends. For the CDR3, the DNA is TGTGCCAGCAGCTCCGTAGCGAGTAGGGGCTCCTACGAGCAGTACTTC. Its translation: CASSSVASRGSYEQYF. Full variable domain (missing parts from reference TRBV7-2 and TRBJ2-7): GAGVSQSPSNKVTEKGKDVELRCDPISGHTALYWYRQSLGQGLEFLIYFQGNSAPDKSGLPSDRFSAERTGGSVSTLTIQRTQQEDSAVYLCASSSVASRGSYEQYFGPGTRLTVT.

The V gene is TRBV18, the J gene TRBJ2-3; 7 nucleotides match TRBD2. V trimming: 0 bases; J trimming: 0 bases; junction bases outside the gene matches: 12. Germline CDR1 KGHSH, CDR2 LQKENI. The CDR3 has 19 amino acids. CDR3 residues: CASSPPEAGTPSSTDTQYF. The DNA for the CDR3 is TGTGCCAGCTCACCACCGGAAGCGGGGACCCCCTCCAGCACAGATACGCAGTATTTT.

Worth noting for this clone: Additional DNA sequences in this sample encode the identical CDR3. The chain uses TRBV5-6 and TRBJ2-5; 11 bases are a match to TRBD1. Trimming cost V 4 bases and J 4 bases; bases outside gene matches: 6. This CDR3 has 15 amino acids. The germline V gene encodes CDR1 SGHDT and CDR2 YYEEEE. The CDR3 nucleotides are TGTGCCAGCAGCCCCAGGACAGGGGGCCGAGAGACCCAGTACTTC. It translates to CASSPRTGGRETQYF.

The CDR3 sequence: CASSLGDRGHGELFF. CDR3 nucleotides: TGTGCCAGCAGTTTAGGGGACAGGGGGCACGGGGAGCTGTTTTTT. This chain links TRBV28 with TRBJ2-2; 12 bases align to TRBD1. The CDR3 runs 15 residues. The germline V gene encodes CDR1 MDHEN and CDR2 SYDVKM. Germline trimming cut 2 bases from V and 7 bases from J; bases unmatched to any gene: 2. Looking up the rest from reference TRBV28 and TRBJ2-2 gives the full variable domain: DVKVTQSSRYLVKRTGEKVFLECVQDMDHENMFWYRQDPGLGLRLIYFSYDVKMKEKGDIPEGYSVSREKKERFSLILESASTNQTSMYLCASSLGDRGHGELFFGEGSRLTVL.

The chain uses TRBV7-9 and TRBJ2-5, with TRBD2 matching over 8 bases. The CDR3 length is 15 residues. In germline, CDR1 is SEHNR, CDR2 FQNEAQ (reference sequence). The V segment lost 3 bases and the J segment 3 bases; nucleotides outside the gene matches: 6. The CDR3 reads CASSLSVAGKETQYF. CDR3 nucleotide sequence: TGTGCCAGCAGCTTGTCGGTAGCGGGGAAAGAGACCCAGTACTTC.

Details on this clone: The identical CDR3 is also encoded by other nucleotide sequences in the sample. The chain is built from TRBV9 and TRBJ2-1, with D uncertain. V lost 0 bases to trimming and J lost 6 bases, with 7 bases between them. There are 13 residues in the CDR3. Germline V CDR1 and CDR2: SGDLS, YYNGEE. For the CDR3, the DNA is TGTGCCAGCAGCGTAGGACCGAGCAATGAGCAGTTCTTC. This codes for CASSVGPSNEQFF.

The V and J genes are TRBV9 and TRBJ2-3; no firm D call. Germline assignment: CDR1 SGDLS and CDR2 YYNGEE. Between the trimmed V and J ends, which lost 1 base and 6 bases, there was a span of 9 bases. The CDR3 totals 13 residues. Here the CDR3 reads CASSVIHGDTQYF. The CDR3 DNA is TGTGCCAGCAGCGTAATTCACGGTGATACGCAGTATTTT.

The chain employs TRBV28 and TRBJ1-4; TRBD1 matches 11 bases. CDR1 and CDR2 from the germline V gene are MDHEN and SYDVKM. This CDR3 region has 17 residues. Trimming removed 7 bases from V and 4 bases from J; junction bases left unmatched: 11. The CDR3 reads CASNFRTGGKGNEKLFF. CDR3 bases: TGTGCCAGCAACTTCCGGACAGGGGGCAAGGGTAATGAAAAACTGTTTTTT.

The J gene is TRBJ2-5, the V gene TRBV27; 9 bases fit TRBD2. The trim removed 6 bases at V and 2 bases at J, leaving 10 bases unmatched. CDR1 is MNHEY, CDR2 SMNVEV, per germline (reference sequence). The CDR3 covers 16 residues. This chain's CDR3 is CASRAGGLLGQETQYF. The CDR3 nucleotides are TGTGCCAGCAGAGCGGGAGGCCTGCTTGGGCAAGAGACCCAGTACTTC.

The rearrangement joins TRBV5-6 to TRBJ2-7; 10 bases fit TRBD2. The CDR3 loop spans 15 amino acids. In germline, CDR1 is SGHDT, CDR2 YYEEEE. V lost 4 bases, J lost 3 bases, and 7 bases stayed unmatched. CDR3 sequence (DNA): TGTGCCAGCAGCATCACTAGCGGGGCGATCTACGAGCAGTACTTC. This translates into CASSITSGAIYEQYF. The whole variable domain, filled in from reference TRBV5-6 and TRBJ2-7, reads DAGVTQSPTHLIKTRGQQVTLRCSPKSGHDTVSWYQQALGQGPQFIFQYYEEEERQRGNFPDRFSGHQFPNYSSELNVNALLLGDSALYLCASSITSGAIYEQYFGPGTRLTVT.

Details on this clone: Other DNA sequences in the sample encode the same CDR3. This rearrangement joins TRBV5-1 to TRBJ2-7; no clear D gene. The ends were cut back, 0 bases at V and 4 bases at J, with 11 bases in the middle. Germline V gene sequence: CDR1 SGHRS, CDR2 YFSETQ. This CDR3 is built from 14 residues. CDR3 residues: CASSLVAGSYEQYF. CDR3 in DNA: TGCGCCAGCAGCTTGGTGGCAGGTTCTTACGAGCAGTACTTC.

This sequence joins TRBV20-1 and TRBJ2-5; no clear D gene. The germline gives CDR1 DFQATT, CDR2 SNEGSKA (reference sequence). CDR3 length: 11 residues. The ends were cut back, 5 bases at V and 5 bases at J, with 9 bases in the middle. Written as DNA, the CDR3 is TGCAGTGCTGGGATGGGGGAGACCCAGTACTTC. Its translation: CSAGMGETQYF.

About this clone itself: This sample includes further DNA sequences coding for the same CDR3. The chain uses TRBV10-1 and TRBJ2-2; D is unresolved. Trimming cost V 0 bases and J 5 bases, with 4 bases left between them. This CDR3 region has 13 residues. The germline V gene has CDR1 WNHNN and CDR2 SYGVQD (reference sequence). The CDR3 reads CASSESTTGELFF. The CDR3 DNA is TGCGCCAGCAGTGAGTCGACAACCGGGGAGCTGTTTTTT.

The CDR3 spells CASSLFSSGVTGELFF. The DNA of the CDR3 is TGTGCCAGCAGTTTATTTTCGTCGGGGGTAACCGGGGAGCTGTTTTTT. The gene calls are TRBV28 and TRBJ2-2, with D perhaps matching TRBD2 (6 bases). Germline V lookup: CDR1 MDHEN, CDR2 SYDVKM. The CDR3 is 16 residues long. V lost 1 base, J lost 5 bases, and 14 bases lay in between.

The chain joins TRBV5-6 to TRBJ2-7; 7 bases match TRBD1. J was trimmed by 3 bases and V by 4 bases; bases with no gene match: 4. There are 13 residues in the CDR3. Germline CDR1 reads SGHDT; CDR2 reads YYEEEE. The CDR3 DNA reads TGTGCCAGCAGCGGGGGACAGAACTACGAGCAGTACTTC. The encoded protein is CASSGGQNYEQYF.

The chain is built from TRBV30 and TRBJ2-1; TRBD2 aligns across 7 bases. This CDR3 contains 14 residues. V lost 2 bases to trimming and J lost 2 bases; unmatched junction nucleotides: 3. Looked up from germline, CDR1 is GTSNPN and CDR2 is SVGIG (reference sequence). The CDR3 sequence is CAWSSGETYNEQFF. Written as DNA, the CDR3 is TGTGCCTGGAGTAGCGGGGAAACCTACAATGAGCAGTTCTTC. Complete variable domain (other parts from reference TRBV30 and TRBJ2-1): SQTIHQWPATLVQPVGSPLSLECTVEGTSNPNLYWYRQAAGRGLQLLFYSVGIGQISSEVPQNLSASRPQDRQFILSSKKLLLSDSGFYLCAWSSGETYNEQFFGPGTRLTVL.

This clone appeared once. This sample also contains other DNA sequences that code for the same CDR3. The chain combines TRBV7-2 with TRBJ2-6, with 7 bases identical to TRBD2. The germline V gene has CDR1 SGHTA and CDR2 FQGNSA. The CDR3 loop spans 15 amino acids. With V trimmed by 5 bases and J by 0 bases, 1 base remained unmatched. CDR3 residues: CASSPGGSGANVLTF. CDR3 sequence (DNA): TGTGCCAGCAGCCCGGGGGGCTCTGGGGCCAACGTCCTGACTTTC. The variable domain in full, completed from reference TRBV7-2 and TRBJ2-6, reads GAGVSQSPSNKVTEKGKDVELRCDPISGHTALYWYRQSLGQGLEFLIYFQGNSAPDKSGLPSDRFSAERTGGSVSTLTIQRTQQEDSAVYLCASSPGGSGANVLTFGAGSRLTVL.

Regarding this clone: The sample contains more than one DNA sequence encoding this CDR3. The chain recombines TRBV5-6 with TRBJ1-5; D ambiguous. In germline, CDR1 is SGHDT, CDR2 YYEEEE. This CDR3 comprises 14 residues. The V end was cut by 0 bases, the J end by 3 bases, with 7 bases between. CDR3 protein: CASSLGGINQPQHF. The CDR3 coding sequence is TGTGCCAGCAGCTTGGGTGGCATCAATCAGCCCCAGCATTTT.

This clone was recorded at least ten times. Other nucleotide sequences from this sample produce the same CDR3. The genes are TRBV7-2 and TRBJ1-1; no firm D call. V lost 4 bases, J lost 4 bases, and 10 bases lay in between. Per germline, CDR1 SGHTA and CDR2 FQGNSA. CDR3 length: 13 amino acids. CDR3 residues: CASSSLVGTEAFF. DNA of the CDR3: TGTGCCAGCAGCTCCTTGGTGGGCACTGAAGCTTTCTTT.

The V call is TRBV7-8, the J call TRBJ2-1; tentatively, D is TRBD2 (6 bases). V was pared by 0 bases and J by 8 bases, with 14 bases between. The germline CDR1 and CDR2 sequences are SGHVS and FQNEAQ. This CDR3 has 15 amino acids. CDR3 amino acids: CASSLATGGLYEQFF. CDR3 coding DNA: TGTGCCAGCAGCTTAGCAACAGGAGGGCTTTATGAGCAGTTCTTC.

This clone was observed a single time. This chain uses TRBV30 with TRBJ2-1; tentatively, D is TRBD2 (6 bases). The ends were cut back, 0 bases at V and 6 bases at J, with 12 bases in the middle. CDR1 and CDR2 (germline): GTSNPN, SVGIG (reference sequence). The CDR3 contains 14 residues. CDR3 sequence: CAWSVRTMPNEQFF. CDR3 nucleotide sequence: TGTGCCTGGAGTGTAAGGACTATGCCCAATGAGCAGTTCTTC.

The chain combines TRBV28 with TRBJ2-5, with a tentative D call TRBD2 (7 bases). Per germline, CDR1 MDHEN and CDR2 SYDVKM. The CDR3 totals 14 residues. V was pared by 3 bases and J by 5 bases, with 13 bases between. CDR3 amino acids: CASSFGGQEETQYF. CDR3 nucleotide sequence: TGTGCCAGCAGTTTCGGGGGGCAAGAGGAGACCCAGTACTTC. Based on the CDR3 plus reference TRBV28 and TRBJ2-5, the full variable domain is DVKVTQSSRYLVKRTGEKVFLECVQDMDHENMFWYRQDPGLGLRLIYFSYDVKMKEKGDIPEGYSVSREKKERFSLILESASTNQTSMYLCASSFGGQEETQYFGPGTRLLVL.

This rearrangement joins TRBV7-8 to TRBJ2-7; 10 bases map to TRBD2. Looked up from germline, CDR1 is SGHVS and CDR2 is FQNEAQ. The CDR3 extends over 15 amino acids. Trimming took 3 bases from V and 2 from J; bases not matched to a gene: 4. This CDR3 is CASSFGTSVPYEQYF. CDR3 nucleotide sequence: TGTGCCAGCAGCTTTGGGACTAGCGTCCCCTACGAGCAGTACTTC.

Concerning this clone itself: Possible read error: a much larger clone is one base away. The chain combines TRBV30 with TRBJ1-4, with TRBD1 matching over 11 bases. This CDR3 has 14 residues. Germline values: CDR1 GTSNPN, CDR2 SVGIG (reference sequence). The CDR3 nucleotides are TGTGCCTGGGGCGGGGACAGGGGGAATGAAAAACTGCTTTTT. It is translated as CAWGGDRGNEKLLF.

V gene TRBV2 combines with J gene TRBJ1-5, with unresolved D. CDR3 length: 14 amino acids. Trimming removed 9 bases at V and 4 bases at J, with 16 bases between. Germline V lookup: CDR1 SNHLY, CDR2 FYNNEI. The CDR3 region has the DNA TGTGCCAGTACGGCCGTATCGAAAAATCAGCCCCAGCATTTT. It encodes CASTAVSKNQPQHF.

The V gene is TRBV27, the J gene TRBJ2-5, with a weak D call TRBD1 (8 bases). Germline assignment: CDR1 MNHEY and CDR2 SMNVEV (reference sequence). V was shortened by 3 bases and J by 4 bases, with 15 bases between the two germline ends. The CDR3 sequence is 15 residues long. Here the CDR3 DNA reads TGTGCCAGCAGTTTTGGAACAGGGGGGGTAGAGACCCAGTACTTC. It codes for CASSFGTGGVETQYF.